The subject of this entry is one T cell receptor beta chain. The antigen remains undetermined. This sample is part of a study of a mutant IDH1 vaccine in newly diagnosed glioma. The overall study: Treated patients had a mean age of about 37 years and a sex split that was roughly 60% male and around 38% female. The therapy given earlier, which was standard therapy, consisted of radiotherapy, temozolomide, or both, and most of the patients received both. At week 47 came visit V13, while visit V12 had come at week 35.

Study observations and caveats: Seemingly, top peripheral T cell clonotype changes bore no relation to pseudoprogression.

Some clones are missing from TCRdb's copy, which holds only in-frame ones; the method was immunoSEQ multiplex PCR. Among approximately 100,000 clones listed, under 90% were seen once. As to time point: week 47, end of study. Mutant IDH1 20-mer peptide, at 300 ug, made up each vaccine dose, with topical imiquimod. The sequence was obtained from a woman in her forties or fifties with glioma. This specimen was PBMCs, taken from a glioma patient whose treatment included an IDH1 peptide vaccine.

CDR3 residues: CASLQRGGHTEAFF. For the CDR3, the DNA is TGTGCCAGCTTACAGAGAGGAGGTCACACTGAAGCTTTCTTT. The V gene is TRBV21-1, the J gene TRBJ1-1. TRBV21-1 is deemed a pseudogene. This CDR3 region has 14 residues.